Given below is one T cell receptor beta chain in context. These data belong to a study of blood T cell repertoires in COVID-19. In the study overall: From T cells, B-cell-depleted T cells, or PBMCs came the material, which was cDNA or gDNA.

The CDR3 consists of 15 residues. Germline V gene sequence: CDR1 SGDLS, CDR2 YYNGEE. V was clipped by 0 bases and J by 7 bases, with 14 bases between them. Per the study methods: Nucleated cell counts were estimated from reference gene primer amplification. This table comes from immunoSEQ multiplex PCR, and its TCRdb copy is limited to in-frame clones, with some not included. V, J and clone size reflect that table, while D and trimming were determined from the DNA. The table has about 170,000 clones, approximately 85% seen once; the top ten hold around 1.2%. The TCR sequence derives from a man between 60 and 75 years old who had recovered from COVID-19. The source material was peripheral blood. The rearrangement links TRBV9 to TRBJ2-1; TRBD2 might be the D (6 bases). DNA for the CDR3: TGTGCCAGCAGCGTAGACGCGACTAGAGTAAATGAGCAGTTCTTC. Amino acids: CASSVDATRVNEQFF.